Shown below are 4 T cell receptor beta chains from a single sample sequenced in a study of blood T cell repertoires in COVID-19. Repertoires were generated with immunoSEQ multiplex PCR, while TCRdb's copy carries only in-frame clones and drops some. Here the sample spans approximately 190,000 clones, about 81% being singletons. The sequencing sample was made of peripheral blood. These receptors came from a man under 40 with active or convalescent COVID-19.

CDR3 DNA: TGTGCCAGCAGTGAAGGACAGATCAATCAGCCCCAGCATTTT. It codes for CASSEGQINQPQHF. The chain couples TRBV6-1 to TRBJ1-5, with D possibly TRBD1 on 5 matching bases. The length of the CDR3 is 14 residues. With 1 base removed from V and 3 bases from J, the gap between germline ends came to 7 bases. The V gene's germline CDR1 is MNHNS and CDR2 SASEGT.

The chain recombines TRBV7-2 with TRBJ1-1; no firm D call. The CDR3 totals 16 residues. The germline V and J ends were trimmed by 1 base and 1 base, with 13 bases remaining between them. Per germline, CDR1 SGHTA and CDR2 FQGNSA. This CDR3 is CASSLGTNTRNTEAFF. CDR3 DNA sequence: TGTGCCAGCAGCTTAGGCACCAATACACGGAACACTGAAGCTTTCTTT.

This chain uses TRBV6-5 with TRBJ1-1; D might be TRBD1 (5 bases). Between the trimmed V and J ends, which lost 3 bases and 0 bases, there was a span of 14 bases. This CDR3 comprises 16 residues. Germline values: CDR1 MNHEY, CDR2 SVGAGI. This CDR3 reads CASSYSPQGMNTEAFF. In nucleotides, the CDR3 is TGTGCCAGCAGTTATTCCCCCCAGGGCATGAACACTGAAGCTTTCTTT.

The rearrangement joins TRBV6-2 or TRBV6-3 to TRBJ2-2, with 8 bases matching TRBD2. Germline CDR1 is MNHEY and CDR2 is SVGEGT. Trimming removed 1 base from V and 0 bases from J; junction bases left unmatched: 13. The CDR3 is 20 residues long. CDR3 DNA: TGTGCCAGCAGTTACTGGGACGGCCTAGCGGGCCCCGCGAACACCGGGGAGCTGTTTTTT. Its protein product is CASSYWDGLAGPANTGELFF.